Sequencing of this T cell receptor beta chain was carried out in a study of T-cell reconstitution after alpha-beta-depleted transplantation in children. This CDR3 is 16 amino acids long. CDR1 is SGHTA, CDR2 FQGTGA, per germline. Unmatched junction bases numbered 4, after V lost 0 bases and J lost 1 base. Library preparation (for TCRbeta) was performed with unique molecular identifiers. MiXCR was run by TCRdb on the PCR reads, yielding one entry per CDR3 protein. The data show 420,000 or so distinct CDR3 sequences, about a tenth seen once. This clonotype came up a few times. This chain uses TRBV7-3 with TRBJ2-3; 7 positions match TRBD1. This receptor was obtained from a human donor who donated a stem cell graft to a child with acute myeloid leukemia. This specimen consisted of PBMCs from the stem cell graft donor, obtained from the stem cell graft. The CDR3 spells CASSLTDRDGTDTQYF. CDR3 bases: TGTGCCAGCAGCTTAACAGACAGGGATGGCACAGATACGCAGTATTTT.